The clone carrying this TCR beta chain was recorded a few times. Its antigen is as yet unknown. It was template switching that added a universal primer site, and there were unique molecular identifiers on the cDNA. In TCRdb, the 5' RACE reads were re-called with MiXCR into one record per CDR3 protein. The repertoire holds 500,000 or so distinct CDR3 sequences, with approximately 22% as singletons. This record belongs to a study of identical twins. Notes on the study in general: High-abundance cord blood beta clonotypes had fewer insertions; memory repertoires showed none.

V trimming: 7 bases; J trimming: 5 bases; junction bases outside the gene matches: 8. The CDR3 is made up of 14 amino acids. This same sample was also part of a study on T cells expressing NK-cell markers. This second study says: It was sorted CD3+CD56+NKG2C+, CD3+CD56+NKG2C- and CD3+CD56-NKG2C+ T cells that supplied the TCR beta repertoires. The leading position in the CD3+CD56-NKG2C+ fraction of four donors also went to these clonotypes.

Sequenced input: CD4+ T cells sorted from blood. The sequence derives from a woman aged 18-29 years in good health. The gene calls are TRBV12-3 or TRBV12-4 and TRBJ2-1, with 7 bases matching TRBD1. CDR3 amino acids: CASTVQGTHNEQFF. The CDR3 nucleotides read TGTGCCAGCACCGTACAGGGGACGCACAATGAGCAGTTCTTC.